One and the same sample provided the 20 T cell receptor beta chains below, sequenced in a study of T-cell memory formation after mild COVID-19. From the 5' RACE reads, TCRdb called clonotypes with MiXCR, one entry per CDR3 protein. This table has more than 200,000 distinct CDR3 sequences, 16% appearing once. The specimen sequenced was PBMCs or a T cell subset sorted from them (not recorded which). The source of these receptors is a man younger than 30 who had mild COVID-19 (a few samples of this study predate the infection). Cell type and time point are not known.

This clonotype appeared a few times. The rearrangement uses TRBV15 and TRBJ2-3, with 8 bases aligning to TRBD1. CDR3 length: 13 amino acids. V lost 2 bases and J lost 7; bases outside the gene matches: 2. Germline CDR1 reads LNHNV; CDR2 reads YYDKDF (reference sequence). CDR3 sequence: CATSRQGANTQYF. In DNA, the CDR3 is TGTGCCACCAGCAGACAGGGGGCAAATACGCAGTATTTT.

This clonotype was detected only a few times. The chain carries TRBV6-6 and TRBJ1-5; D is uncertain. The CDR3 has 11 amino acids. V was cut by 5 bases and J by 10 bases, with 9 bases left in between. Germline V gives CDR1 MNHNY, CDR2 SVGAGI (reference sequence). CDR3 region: CASSRLGPQHF. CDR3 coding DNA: TGTGCCAGCAGTCGCCTAGGACCCCAGCATTTT.

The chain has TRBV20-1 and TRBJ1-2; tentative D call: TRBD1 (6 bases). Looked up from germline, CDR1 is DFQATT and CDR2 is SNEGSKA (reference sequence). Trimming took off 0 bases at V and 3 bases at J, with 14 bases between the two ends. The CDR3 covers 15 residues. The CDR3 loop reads CSARDFGSGDYGYTF. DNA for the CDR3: TGCAGTGCTAGAGACTTCGGATCAGGGGACTATGGCTACACCTTC.

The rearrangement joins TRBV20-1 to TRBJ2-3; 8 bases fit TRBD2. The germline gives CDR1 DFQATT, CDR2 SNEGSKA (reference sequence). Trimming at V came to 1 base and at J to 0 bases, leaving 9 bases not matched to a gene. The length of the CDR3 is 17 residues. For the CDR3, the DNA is TGCAGTGCTAGAGGACCCCTCGGGGGGGGTAGCACAGATACGCAGTATTTT. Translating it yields CSARGPLGGGSTDTQYF.

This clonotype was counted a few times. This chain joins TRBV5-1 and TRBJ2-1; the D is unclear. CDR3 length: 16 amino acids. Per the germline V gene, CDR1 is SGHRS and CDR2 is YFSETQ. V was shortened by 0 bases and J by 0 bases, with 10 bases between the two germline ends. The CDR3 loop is CASSLDPGRSYNEQFF. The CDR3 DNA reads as TGCGCCAGCAGCTTGGATCCAGGCCGCTCCTACAATGAGCAGTTCTTC.

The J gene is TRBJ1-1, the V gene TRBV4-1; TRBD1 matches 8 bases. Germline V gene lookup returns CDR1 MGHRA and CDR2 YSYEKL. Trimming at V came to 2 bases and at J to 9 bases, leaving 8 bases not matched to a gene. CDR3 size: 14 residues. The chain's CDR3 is CASSQRLDRVKAFF. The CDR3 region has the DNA TGCGCCAGCAGCCAAAGACTGGACAGGGTTAAAGCTTTCTTT.

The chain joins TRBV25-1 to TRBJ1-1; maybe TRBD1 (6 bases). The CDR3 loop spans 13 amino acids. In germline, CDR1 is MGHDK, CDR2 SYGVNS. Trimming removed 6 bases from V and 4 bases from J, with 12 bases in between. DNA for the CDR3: TGTGCCAGCAGGAACAGGGTTTTCACTGAAGCTTTCTTT. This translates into CASRNRVFTEAFF.

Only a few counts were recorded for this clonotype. This CDR3 reads CASKQGNNSPLHF. The CDR3 DNA reads TGTGCCAGCAAACAGGGGAACAATTCACCCCTCCACTTT. The chain recombines TRBV5-4 with TRBJ1-6; TRBD1 aligns across 7 bases. Germline V gene sequence: CDR1 SGHNT, CDR2 YYREEE (reference sequence). The ends lost 6 bases at V and 7 bases at J; junction bases unmatched: 4. CDR3 length equals 13 residues. The complete variable domain, with remaining parts taken from reference TRBV5-4 and TRBJ1-6, reads ETGVTQSPTHLIKTRGQQVTLRCSSQSGHNTVSWYQQALGQGPQFIFQYYREEENGRGNFPPRFSGLQFPNYSSELNVNALELDDSALYLCASKQGNNSPLHFGNGTRLTVT.

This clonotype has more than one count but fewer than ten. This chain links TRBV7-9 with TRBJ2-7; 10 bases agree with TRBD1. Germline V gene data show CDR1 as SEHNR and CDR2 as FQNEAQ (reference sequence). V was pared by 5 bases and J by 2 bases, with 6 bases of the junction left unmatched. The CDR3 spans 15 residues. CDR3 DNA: TGTGCCAGCAGCACTTGGGACAGGGGACCCTACGAGCAGTACTTC. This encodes CASSTWDRGPYEQYF.

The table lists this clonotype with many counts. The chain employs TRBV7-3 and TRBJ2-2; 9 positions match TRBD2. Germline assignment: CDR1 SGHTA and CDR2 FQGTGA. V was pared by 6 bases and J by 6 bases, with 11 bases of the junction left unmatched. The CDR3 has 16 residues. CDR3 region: CASRPPGLAVAGELFF. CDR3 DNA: TGTGCCAGCAGGCCACCGGGACTAGCTGTCGCCGGGGAGCTGTTTTTT.

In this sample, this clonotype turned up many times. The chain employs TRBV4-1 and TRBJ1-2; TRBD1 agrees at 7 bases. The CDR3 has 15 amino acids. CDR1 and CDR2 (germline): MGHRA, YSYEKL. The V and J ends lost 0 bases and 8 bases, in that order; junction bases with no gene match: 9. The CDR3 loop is CASSQDSIQGEGYTF. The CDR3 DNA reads TGCGCCAGCAGCCAAGATAGCATCCAGGGGGAAGGCTACACCTTC.

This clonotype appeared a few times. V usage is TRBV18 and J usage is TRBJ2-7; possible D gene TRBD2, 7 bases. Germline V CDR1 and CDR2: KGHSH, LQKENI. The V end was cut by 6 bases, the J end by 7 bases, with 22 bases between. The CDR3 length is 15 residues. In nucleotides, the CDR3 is TGTGCCAGCTCCCATTCCCGGGGGGCTCGGGGTGAGCAGTACTTC. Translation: CASSHSRGARGEQYF. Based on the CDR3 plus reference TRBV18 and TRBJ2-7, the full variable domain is NAGVMQNPRHLVRRRGQEARLRCSPMKGHSHVYWYRQLPEEGLKFMVYLQKENIIDESGMPKERFSAEFPKEGPSILRIQQVVRGDSAAYFCASSHSRGARGEQYFGPGTRLTVT.

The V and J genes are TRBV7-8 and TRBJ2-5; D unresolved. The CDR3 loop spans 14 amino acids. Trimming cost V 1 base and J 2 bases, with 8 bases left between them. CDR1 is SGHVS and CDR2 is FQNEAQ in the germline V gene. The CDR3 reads CASSLGALQETQYF. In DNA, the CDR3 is TGTGCCAGCAGCTTAGGGGCCTTACAAGAGACCCAGTACTTC.

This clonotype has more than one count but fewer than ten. CDR3 loop: CASSGPQRGADTQYF. The CDR3 nucleotides are TGCGCCTCTTCGGGGCCCCAGCGGGGGGCAGATACGCAGTATTTT. The chain carries TRBV4-1 and TRBJ2-3; 9 bases are shared with TRBD2. Germline CDR1 reads MGHRA; CDR2 reads YSYEKL. V dropped 11 bases and J dropped 4; count of bases not matched to a gene: 13. The CDR3 contains 15 residues.

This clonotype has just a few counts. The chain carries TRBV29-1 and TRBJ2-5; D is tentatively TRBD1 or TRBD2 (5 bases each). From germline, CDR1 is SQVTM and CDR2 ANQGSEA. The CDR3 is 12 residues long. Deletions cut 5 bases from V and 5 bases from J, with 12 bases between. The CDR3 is CSVTRGGETQYF. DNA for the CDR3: TGCAGCGTTACTAGGGGCGGGGAGACCCAGTACTTC.

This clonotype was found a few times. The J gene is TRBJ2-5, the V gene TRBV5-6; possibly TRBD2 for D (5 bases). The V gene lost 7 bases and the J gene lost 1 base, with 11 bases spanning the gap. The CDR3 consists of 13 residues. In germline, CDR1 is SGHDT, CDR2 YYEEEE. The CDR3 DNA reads TGTGCCAGCCTACGACTAACCCAAGAGACCCAGTACTTC. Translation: CASLRLTQETQYF.

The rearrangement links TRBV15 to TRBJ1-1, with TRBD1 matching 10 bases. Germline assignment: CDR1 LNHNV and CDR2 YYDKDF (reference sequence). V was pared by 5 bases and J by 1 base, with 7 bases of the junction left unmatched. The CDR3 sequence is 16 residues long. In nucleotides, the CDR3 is TGTGCCACCAGCGGACCCGACAGGGGGCCGAACACTGAAGCTTTCTTT. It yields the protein CATSGPDRGPNTEAFF.

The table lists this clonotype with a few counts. The CDR3 loop is CASSLTGAPGETQYF. The CDR3 DNA sequence: TGCGCCAGCAGCCTGACGGGGGCCCCAGGAGAGACCCAGTACTTC. The chain couples TRBV5-1 to TRBJ2-5, with D perhaps matching TRBD1 or TRBD2 (6 bases each). V lost 4 bases to trimming and J lost 4 bases, with 17 bases between them. This CDR3 is 15 amino acids long. CDR1 is SGHRS, CDR2 YFSETQ, per germline.

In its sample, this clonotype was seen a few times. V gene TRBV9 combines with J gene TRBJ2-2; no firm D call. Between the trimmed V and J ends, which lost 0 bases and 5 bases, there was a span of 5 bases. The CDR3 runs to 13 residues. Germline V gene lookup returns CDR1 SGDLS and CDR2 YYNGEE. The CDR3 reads CASSVGRTGELFF. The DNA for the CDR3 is TGTGCCAGCAGCGTAGGGAGAACCGGGGAGCTGTTTTTT.

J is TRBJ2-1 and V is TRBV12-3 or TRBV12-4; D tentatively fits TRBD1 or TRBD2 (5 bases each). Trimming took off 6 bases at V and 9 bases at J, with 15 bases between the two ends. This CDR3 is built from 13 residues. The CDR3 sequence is CASRPTRGREQFF. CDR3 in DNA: TGTGCCAGCAGACCCACTAGGGGTCGTGAGCAGTTCTTC.